These 9 T cell receptor beta chains were all obtained from the same sample, sequenced in a study of T cell changes during pregnancy in multiple sclerosis. The table came from immunoSEQ multiplex PCR; TCRdb's copy has only in-frame clones and leaves some out. The repertoire holds 40,000 to 55,000 clones, 75% to 90% seen once, with approximately 1.6% in the top ten. The specimen was peripheral blood, collected in the first trimester of pregnancy. Every receptor here comes from a female donor in good health, enrolled as a control in a pregnancy study.

The chain links TRBV5-4 to TRBJ2-3; the match to TRBD1 covers 7 bases. The germline gives CDR1 SGHNT, CDR2 YYREEE (reference sequence). CDR3 length: 20 amino acids. The J segment lost 4 bases and the V segment lost 1 base, leaving 21 bases of the junction unmatched. Here the CDR3 DNA reads TGTGCCAGCAGCTTGTCGGCTTTGTGGGCACAGGGGACGGAACCAGATACGCAGTATTTT. It specifies CASSLSALWAQGTEPDTQYF.

The J gene is TRBJ2-1, the V gene TRBV6-4; tentative D call: TRBD1 (5 bases). The germline gives CDR1 MRHNA, CDR2 SNTAGT. Trimming removed 0 bases at V and 5 bases at J, with 5 bases between. This CDR3 is 13 amino acids long. CDR3 amino acids: CASSDSDNNEQFF. CDR3 DNA sequence: TGTGCCAGCAGTGACTCGGACAACAATGAGCAGTTCTTC.

This chain joins TRBV4-1 and TRBJ2-6, with a possible D match to TRBD2 (5 bases). The germline CDR1 and CDR2 sequences are MGHRA and YSYEKL. This CDR3 region has 16 residues. Trimming cost V 0 bases and J 0 bases, with 6 bases left between them. CDR3 residues: CASSQDRGSGANVLTF. DNA of the CDR3: TGCGCCAGCAGCCAAGATCGGGGCTCTGGGGCCAACGTCCTGACTTTC.

The CDR3 is CASSEASLPNTEAFF. The CDR3 nucleotides read TGTGCCAGCAGTGAAGCAAGCCTTCCGAACACTGAAGCTTTCTTT. The gene calls are TRBV2 and TRBJ1-1; the D is unclear. Deletions cut 0 bases from V and 1 base from J, with 9 bases between. This CDR3 region has 15 residues. CDR1 and CDR2 (germline): SNHLY, FYNNEI.

The gene calls are TRBV7-6 and TRBJ2-5, with 8 positions matching TRBD2. Germline assignment: CDR1 SGHVS and CDR2 FNYEAQ. CDR3 size: 17 residues. Losses at the gene ends were 1 base for V and 5 bases for J; bases not matched to a gene: 12. CDR3 DNA sequence: TGTGCCAGCAGCTTAGATGGGTCGGGAGGGGATGTGGAGACCCAGTACTTC. It specifies CASSLDGSGGDVETQYF.

The V gene is TRBV28, the J gene TRBJ2-7; D might be TRBD1 (6 bases). CDR3 length: 14 amino acids. Germline values: CDR1 MDHEN, CDR2 SYDVKM. V was shortened by 3 bases and J by 3 bases, with 12 bases between the two germline ends. Here the CDR3 reads CASSFLGQFYEQYF. The CDR3 nucleotides read TGTGCCAGCAGTTTCCTGGGACAATTCTACGAGCAGTACTTC.

The rearrangement links TRBV7-2 to TRBJ2-7; TRBD2 matches at 13 bases. CDR1 is SGHTA, CDR2 FQGNSA, per germline. After removal of 1 base from V and 7 bases from J, the junction contained 4 bases not matched to a gene. There are 15 residues in the CDR3. The CDR3 DNA reads as TGTGCCAGCAGCTTAGGACTAGCGGGAGGAGGGGAGCAGTACTTC. Protein: CASSLGLAGGGEQYF.

This chain connects TRBV4-1 to TRBJ2-1; 8 bases match TRBD1. CDR3 length: 16 amino acids. Germline CDR1 is MGHRA and CDR2 is YSYEKL. The V gene end was trimmed by 0 bases and the J gene end by 9 bases; junction bases not matched to a gene: 10. CDR3 nucleotides: TGCGCCAGCAGCCAAGAGGCGGCAGGGGGCTTTGGTGAGCAGTTCTTC. It translates to CASSQEAAGGFGEQFF.

The chain uses TRBV6-1 and TRBJ2-3; 10 positions match TRBD1. The junction had 8 bases not matched to a gene; V was cut back by 7 bases and J by 7 bases. The CDR3 has 14 amino acids. CDR1 and CDR2 from the germline V gene are MNHNS and SASEGT. CDR3 in amino acids: CASTDRGISHTQYF. The CDR3 coding sequence is TGTGCCAGCACGGACAGGGGGATATCCCATACGCAGTATTTT.